One and the same sample provided the 19 T cell receptor beta chains below, sequenced in a study of blood T cells in healthy people across ages. Sample-barcoded 5' priming and a J-beta primer mix drove a second PCR of 7 to 11 cycles. TCRdb reanalysed the 5' RACE reads using MiXCR and keeps one entry per CDR3 protein. In the table there are approximately 770,000 distinct CDR3 sequences, roughly 60% of which are singletons. Specimen: blood. The receptors come from a man aged 25-45 years in good health.

The sample holds one count of this clonotype. The rearrangement links TRBV11-2 to TRBJ2-7; 10 nucleotides line up with TRBD2. CDR3 length equals 18 residues. In germline, CDR1 is SGHAT, CDR2 FQNNGV. The V segment lost 1 base and the J segment 0 bases; nucleotides outside the gene matches: 9. CDR3 coding DNA: TGTGCCAGCAGCTTAGGCTCCCGCCTAGCGGGAGACTCCTACGAGCAGTACTTC. Amino acid sequence: CASSLGSRLAGDSYEQYF. Using reference TRBV11-2 and TRBJ2-7 for the parts outside the CDR3, the full variable domain is EAGVAQSPRYKIIEKRQSVAFWCNPISGHATLYWYQQILGQGPKLLIQFQNNGVVDDSQLPKDRFSAERLKGVDSTLKIQPAKLEDSAVYLCASSLGSRLAGDSYEQYFGPGTRLTVT.

This clonotype has just one count. The chain joins TRBV20-1 to TRBJ2-1; the match to TRBD2 covers 10 bases. V was pared by 6 bases and J by 4 bases, with 12 bases of the junction left unmatched. This CDR3 spans 16 amino acids. The germline gives CDR1 DFQATT, CDR2 SNEGSKA (reference sequence). This CDR3 reads CSASLAGARKYNEQFF. Written as DNA, the CDR3 is TGCAGTGCATCCCTAGCGGGAGCTCGAAAATACAATGAGCAGTTCTTC.

This clonotype showed up just once. The chain links TRBV2 to TRBJ2-1; tentative D call: TRBD1 (5 bases). This CDR3 has 14 amino acids. V was pared by 3 bases and J by 4 bases, with 10 bases between. The germline gives CDR1 SNHLY, CDR2 FYNNEI. In DNA, the CDR3 is TGTGCCAGCAGTGATGAGACAGAGTACAATGAGCAGTTCTTC. The encoded protein is CASSDETEYNEQFF.

This clonotype was seen a few times. This rearrangement joins TRBV4-2 to TRBJ2-4, with 11 positions matching TRBD2. Germline V gives CDR1 LGHNA, CDR2 YNFKEQ. This CDR3 comprises 15 residues. V shed 2 bases and J 6 bases; nucleotides not matched to a gene: 3. Here the CDR3 DNA reads TGTGCCAGCAGCCAAAAGGGGACTAGCGGAAACATTCAGTACTTC. As protein: CASSQKGTSGNIQYF.

V usage is TRBV4-3 and J usage is TRBJ2-2; D gene uncertain. This CDR3 region has 12 residues. V was pared by 4 bases and J by 6 bases, with 6 bases between. Germline V gives CDR1 LGHNA, CDR2 YSLEER. The CDR3 DNA sequence: TGCGCCAGCAGCCCCCAGGCCGGGGAGCTGTTTTTT. Translation: CASSPQAGELFF.

The chain has TRBV28 and TRBJ1-4; no clear D. Trimming took 7 bases from V and 2 from J, leaving 8 bases between them. There are 13 residues in the CDR3. Per germline, CDR1 MDHEN and CDR2 SYDVKM. CDR3 sequence: CASTHGTNEKLFF. The CDR3, as DNA: TGTGCCAGCACGCATGGGACTAATGAAAAACTGTTTTTT.

In its sample, this clonotype was seen a few times. The genes are TRBV13 and TRBJ2-2, with TRBD2 matching 8 bases. This CDR3 is built from 16 residues. Germline CDR1 PRHDT, CDR2 FYEKMQ (reference sequence). Trimming took 5 bases from V and 6 from J; bases not matched to a gene: 11. The CDR3 region has the DNA TGTGCCAGCAGCCGGGGGCGAGCGGGAGAGCCCGGGGAGCTGTTTTTT. This encodes CASSRGRAGEPGELFF.

In its sample, this clonotype was seen a few times. V gene TRBV27 combines with J gene TRBJ2-3, with D unclear. This CDR3 has 12 residues. The germline V gene has CDR1 MNHEY and CDR2 SMNVEV (reference sequence). Trimming took off 7 bases at V and 4 bases at J, with 9 bases between the two ends. This CDR3 is CASTSPADTQYF. The CDR3 coding sequence is TGTGCCAGCACCTCACCCGCAGATACGCAGTATTTT.

The chain links TRBV7-2 to TRBJ1-6; the D is unclear. This CDR3 is built from 16 residues. Germline lookup yields CDR1 SGHTA and CDR2 FQGNSA. V was clipped by 4 bases and J by 3 bases, with 13 bases between them. In nucleotides, the CDR3 is TGTGCCAGCAGCTCTCTCGGGAAGGACTATAATTCACCCCTCCACTTT. Protein product: CASSSLGKDYNSPLHF.

The chain links TRBV5-1 to TRBJ2-7; 7 bases map to TRBD1. CDR1 and CDR2 (germline): SGHRS, YFSETQ. V trimming: 4 bases; J trimming: 6 bases; junction bases outside the gene matches: 13. This CDR3 comprises 15 residues. CDR3 loop: CASSIVSMGQLEQYF. As DNA, the CDR3 is TGCGCCAGCAGCATCGTAAGCATGGGACAGCTCGAGCAGTACTTC.

This sequence joins TRBV4-2 and TRBJ2-7; 10 bases fit TRBD2. The CDR3 is 15 amino acids. The ends lost 1 base at V and 2 bases at J; junction bases unmatched: 2. The germline gives CDR1 LGHNA, CDR2 YNFKEQ. The CDR3 nucleotides are TGTGCCAGCAGCCAAGGAAGCGGGGGGGCCTACGAGCAGTACTTC. It is translated as CASSQGSGGAYEQYF.

J is TRBJ2-7 and V is TRBV4-3; TRBD1 agrees at 7 bases. Germline CDR1 LGHNA, CDR2 YSLEER. V gave up 4 bases and J gave up 5 bases; unmatched junction bases: 14. There are 16 residues in the CDR3. The CDR3 nucleotides are TGCGCCAGCAGCCCGGCCCGGTACAGGGGTGACGACGAGCAGTACTTC. It translates to CASSPARYRGDDEQYF.

This clonotype was seen ten or more times. The chain is built from TRBV28 and TRBJ2-6, with D perhaps TRBD2 (6 bases). Germline V CDR1 and CDR2: MDHEN, SYDVKM. Trimming left V 1 base short and J 0 bases short, with 7 bases between. This CDR3 comprises 16 residues. For the CDR3, the DNA is TGTGCCAGCAGTTTATCGGAGGGCTCTGGGGCCAACGTCCTGACTTTC. Its translation: CASSLSEGSGANVLTF.

To note about this clonotype: At one boundary the junction diverges from the germline segment, which might be a read error. The chain couples TRBV3-1 to TRBJ2-1; D might be TRBD1 or TRBD2, each matching 5 bases. Near its end, the DNA agrees better with TRBJ2-7, so the J call may be wrong. The germline V gene has CDR1 LGHDT and CDR2 YNNKEL (reference sequence). The CDR3 has 16 amino acids. CDR3 loop: CASNQDFGGSYNEQYF. Written as DNA, the CDR3 is TGTGCCAGCAACCAAGATTTTGGGGGTTCCTACAATGAGCAGTACTTC.

The rearrangement links TRBV12-3 or TRBV12-4 to TRBJ2-3, with D possibly called TRBD1 or TRBD2 (5 bases each). V was trimmed by 4 bases and J by 7 bases, leaving 15 bases between them. The CDR3 totals 14 residues. CDR3: CASSYTGTDNTQYF. The CDR3 DNA sequence: TGTGCCAGCAGTTACACCGGGACGGATAATACGCAGTATTTT.

V usage is TRBV5-1 and J usage is TRBJ1-2; 9 bases agree with TRBD1. The CDR3 has 14 residues. Germline V lookup: CDR1 SGHRS, CDR2 YFSETQ. J was trimmed by 8 bases and V by 4 bases; bases with no gene match: 9. Written as DNA, the CDR3 is TGCGCCAGCAGCCCGCCGGGACAGGGAAGCGGCTACACCTTC. This translates into CASSPPGQGSGYTF.

This rearrangement joins TRBV7-6 to TRBJ2-3; D gene ambiguous. The germline CDR1 and CDR2 sequences are SGHVS and FNYEAQ. V lost 1 base and J lost 0, with 17 bases in between. The CDR3 extends over 18 amino acids. The CDR3 region has the DNA TGTGCCAGCAGCTTAGAAGTTCCGGGCGGCCGTAGCACAGATACGCAGTATTTT. Residues: CASSLEVPGGRSTDTQYF.

CDR3 residues: CASSSARTQYF. The CDR3 DNA reads as TGTGCCAGCAGTTCCGCAAGGACCCAGTACTTC. The V call is TRBV12-3 or TRBV12-4, the J call TRBJ2-7; D remains ambiguous. The J call is doubtful: the DNA matches TRBJ2-5 better. The CDR3 is 11 amino acids.

The chain is built from TRBV2 and TRBJ2-7; tentative D call: TRBD2 (6 bases). The CDR3 has 13 amino acids. The V gene's germline CDR1 is SNHLY and CDR2 FYNNEI. V was clipped by 9 bases and J by 0 bases, with 12 bases between them. As DNA, the CDR3 is TGTGCCAGTGGCGGGACCCACTCCTACGAGCAGTACTTC. As protein: CASGGTHSYEQYF.